What follows are 18 T cell receptor beta chains derived from one specimen sequenced in a study of blood T cell repertoires in COVID-19. Using immunoSEQ multiplex PCR, the repertoire was profiled, and TCRdb retains in-frame clones only, with some absent. Of under 65,000 clones in the sample, 75% to 95% were seen once. The sequenced sample was peripheral blood. The receptors were gathered from a man in his fifties with acute or convalescent COVID-19.

This sequence joins TRBV9 and TRBJ2-1; the D gene is possibly TRBD1 (6 bases). V lost 3 bases and J lost 2, with 21 bases in between. From germline, CDR1 is SGDLS and CDR2 YYNGEE. CDR3 length: 18 residues. DNA for the CDR3: TGTGCCAGCAGCGAGAGGGGTTTGCGGACAGCAACCTACAATGAGCAGTTCTTC. Protein sequence: CASSERGLRTATYNEQFF.

V is TRBV2 and J is TRBJ1-1; D is unclear. With 5 bases removed from V and 10 bases from J, the gap between germline ends came to 11 bases. The CDR3 is 11 residues long. From germline, CDR1 is SNHLY and CDR2 FYNNEI. The CDR3 loop is CASSLATTAFF. Here the CDR3 DNA reads TGTGCCAGCAGTTTGGCCACTACAGCTTTCTTT.

V gene TRBV7-2 combines with J gene TRBJ2-1; TRBD2 is a possible D gene (6 bases). The V end lost 1 base, the J end lost 10 bases, and 8 bases lay between the germline ends. This CDR3 is 12 amino acids long. Germline-derived CDR1 and CDR2 are SGHTA and FQGNSA. CDR3 in amino acids: CASSLGRGEQFF. CDR3 DNA sequence: TGTGCCAGCAGCTTAGGGCGGGGAGAGCAGTTCTTC.

This chain connects TRBV5-6 to TRBJ2-3; 7 positions match TRBD1. Trimming took 7 bases from V and 10 from J; bases not matched to a gene: 6. CDR3 length: 11 amino acids. CDR1 is SGHDT, CDR2 YYEEEE, per germline. The CDR3, as DNA: TGTGCCAGCGATCGACAGGGCCCGCAGTATTTT. Encoded protein: CASDRQGPQYF.

The rearrangement joins TRBV7-3 to TRBJ1-1; D gene unclear. Germline assignment: CDR1 SGHTA and CDR2 FQGTGA. The V end was cut by 4 bases, the J end by 3 bases, with 9 bases between. The CDR3 covers 13 residues. For the CDR3, the DNA is TGTGCCAGCAGCTACGTGCCGGACACTGAAGCTTTCTTT. Translated, it gives CASSYVPDTEAFF.

The rearrangement links TRBV5-1 to TRBJ2-7; 7 positions agree with TRBD2. The ends lost 4 bases at V and 1 base at J; junction bases unmatched: 17. CDR1 SGHRS and CDR2 YFSETQ come from the germline V gene. This CDR3 contains 18 residues. The CDR3 DNA reads as TGCGCCAGCAGCCTACCTATATTCCCGGGACTAAGATCCTACGAGCAGTACTTC. The encoded protein is CASSLPIFPGLRSYEQYF. Based on the CDR3 plus reference TRBV5-1 and TRBJ2-7, the full variable domain is KAGVTQTPRYLIKTRGQQVTLSCSPISGHRSVSWYQQTPGQGLQFLFEYFSETQRNKGNFPGRFSGRQFSNSRSEMNVSTLELGDSALYLCASSLPIFPGLRSYEQYFGPGTRLTVT.

This clone was seen a handful of times. The V call is TRBV4-1, the J call TRBJ1-6, with 7 nucleotides matching TRBD1. Trimming at V came to 7 bases and at J to 10 bases, leaving 16 bases not matched to a gene. The CDR3 has 16 amino acids. The germline CDR1 and CDR2 sequences are MGHRA and YSYEKL. The DNA of the CDR3 is TGCGCCAGCAACTCCGATGCGGGACAGTCATGGTCACCCCTCCACTTT. It is translated as CASNSDAGQSWSPLHF.

V usage is TRBV9 and J usage is TRBJ1-6, with 7 bases that match TRBD1. The CDR3 covers 14 residues. From germline, CDR1 is SGDLS and CDR2 YYNGEE. V shed 1 base and J 13 bases; nucleotides not matched to a gene: 8. The DNA for the CDR3 is TGTGCCAGCAGCGTAACCAGGACAGGCCCTCCCCTCCACTTT. Its protein is CASSVTRTGPPLHF.

The chain joins TRBV28 to TRBJ1-2, with 7 nucleotides matching TRBD1. Trimming removed 7 bases from V and 8 bases from J; junction bases left unmatched: 4. The length of the CDR3 is 11 residues. Germline CDR1 and CDR2: MDHEN and SYDVKM. CDR3 nucleotide sequence: TGTGCCAGCAAGGGGGCTCGAGGCTACACCTTC. As protein: CASKGARGYTF.

The CDR3 region is CASTQGTGGGYTF. As DNA, the CDR3 is TGTGCCAGCACCCAAGGGACGGGGGGTGGCTACACCTTC. The chain couples TRBV6-5 to TRBJ1-2, with D tentatively TRBD1 (5 bases). This CDR3 is built from 13 residues. V was clipped by 7 bases and J by 7 bases, with 16 bases between them. The V gene's germline CDR1 is MNHEY and CDR2 SVGAGI.

V gene TRBV25-1 combines with J gene TRBJ2-5, with 11 bases matching TRBD2. After removal of 2 bases from V and 5 bases from J, the junction contained 10 bases not matched to a gene. Germline lookup yields CDR1 MGHDK and CDR2 SYGVNS. CDR3 size: 17 residues. CDR3 in amino acids: CASSEGGASGGRETQYF. As DNA, the CDR3 is TGTGCCAGCAGTGAAGGTGGTGCTAGCGGGGGGCGGGAGACCCAGTACTTC.

The gene calls are TRBV5-1 and TRBJ1-1, with a weak D call TRBD1 (5 bases). The V end was cut by 4 bases, the J end by 1 base, with 11 bases between. Per the germline V gene, CDR1 is SGHRS and CDR2 is YFSETQ. The CDR3 is 14 residues long. CDR3 in DNA: TGCGCCAGCAGCCAGGGCACAGCGAACACTGAAGCTTTCTTT. It specifies CASSQGTANTEAFF.

V gene TRBV9 combines with J gene TRBJ2-2; unclear D gene. Per the germline V gene, CDR1 is SGDLS and CDR2 is YYNGEE. Trimming stripped 0 bases from V and 1 base from J, with 19 bases between. The CDR3 spans 19 residues. The CDR3 reads CASSVALGLTPLNTGELFF. CDR3 in DNA: TGTGCCAGCAGCGTAGCGCTGGGCCTCACACCGCTGAACACCGGGGAGCTGTTTTTT.

This clone came up a few times. The V gene is TRBV29-1, the J gene TRBJ2-2; D is uncertain. V lost 6 bases to trimming and J lost 6 bases, with 8 bases between them. The CDR3 sequence is 11 residues long. Looked up from germline, CDR1 is SQVTM and CDR2 is ANQGSEA. As DNA, the CDR3 is TGCAGCGTCTTTGGAGCCGGGGAGCTGTTTTTT. It encodes CSVFGAGELFF.

In the case of this clone: One end of the junction is discordant with germline, which a read error may explain. J is TRBJ2-7 and V is TRBV4-1; D might be TRBD1 (6 bases). This CDR3 contains 18 residues. CDR1 is MGHRA and CDR2 is YSYEKL in the germline V gene. The CDR3 DNA sequence: TGCGCCAGCAGCCAAGTACTATCCCTCCGGACAGCCAACTTCCTCCTTCGCTTC. As protein: CASSQVLSLRTANFLLRF.

This chain connects TRBV7-9 to TRBJ2-7; maybe TRBD1 (6 bases). V was cut by 1 base and J by 2 bases, with 15 bases left in between. Germline V lookup: CDR1 SEHNR, CDR2 FQNEAQ (reference sequence). The CDR3 contains 16 residues. The CDR3: CASSLDGGLSPYEQYF. DNA for the CDR3: TGTGCCAGCAGCTTAGATGGGGGCCTAAGCCCCTACGAGCAGTACTTC.

The J gene is TRBJ1-6, the V gene TRBV30, with D maybe TRBD1 (6 bases). Trimming took 8 bases from V and 7 from J, leaving 18 bases between them. This CDR3 has 14 residues. Per the germline V gene, CDR1 is GTSNPN and CDR2 is SVGIG (reference sequence). Here the CDR3 DNA reads TGTGCCCGGACGGTGACAGGACTCAATTCACCCCTCCACTTT. Translated: CARTVTGLNSPLHF. The complete variable domain, with remaining parts taken from reference TRBV30 and TRBJ1-6, reads SQTIHQWPATLVQPVGSPLSLECTVEGTSNPNLYWYRQAAGRGLQLLFYSVGIGQISSEVPQNLSASRPQDRQFILSSKKLLLSDSGFYLCARTVTGLNSPLHFGNGTRLTVT.

The V gene is TRBV5-6, the J gene TRBJ2-3, with 7 positions matching TRBD2. V lost 5 bases and J lost 7; bases outside the gene matches: 7. Germline V gene lookup returns CDR1 SGHDT and CDR2 YYEEEE. This CDR3 region has 13 residues. The CDR3 DNA is TGTGCCAGCAGATCCATGGGGGGGAATACGCAGTATTTT. Its translation is CASRSMGGNTQYF.